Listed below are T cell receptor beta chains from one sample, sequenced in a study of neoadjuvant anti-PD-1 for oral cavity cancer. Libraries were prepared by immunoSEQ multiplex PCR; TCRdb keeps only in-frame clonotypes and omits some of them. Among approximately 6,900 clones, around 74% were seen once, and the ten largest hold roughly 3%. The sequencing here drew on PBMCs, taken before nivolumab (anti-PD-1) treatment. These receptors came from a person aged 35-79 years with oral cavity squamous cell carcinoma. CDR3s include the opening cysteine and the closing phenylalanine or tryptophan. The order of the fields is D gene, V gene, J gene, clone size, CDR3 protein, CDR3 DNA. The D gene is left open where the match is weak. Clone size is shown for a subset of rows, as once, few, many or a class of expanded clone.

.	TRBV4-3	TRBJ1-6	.	CASSRSRGTNNSPLHF	TGCGCCAGCAGCCGGTCCAGGGGAACTAATAATTCACCCCTCCACTTT
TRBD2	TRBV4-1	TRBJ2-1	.	CASSQDYTAGSSYNEQFF	TGCGCCAGCAGCCAAGATTACACAGCGGGGAGCTCCTACAATGAGCAGTTCTTC
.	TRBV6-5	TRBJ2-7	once	CASSQSGGYEQYF	TGTGCCAGCAGTCAGTCGGGCGGTTACGAGCAGTACTTC
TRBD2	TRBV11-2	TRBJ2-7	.	CASSLGTSGAYEQYF	TGTGCCAGCAGCTTAGGGACTAGCGGGGCGTACGAGCAGTACTTC
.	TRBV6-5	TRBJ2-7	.	CASSRTQGYEQYF	TGTGCCAGCAGTCGAACCCAGGGATACGAGCAGTACTTC
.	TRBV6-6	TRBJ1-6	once	CASSYPDRFNSPLHF	TGTGCCAGCAGTTACCCCGACAGGTTTAATTCACCCCTCCACTTT
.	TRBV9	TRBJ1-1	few	CASSPGPNTEAFF	TGTGCCAGCAGCCCTGGGCCCAACACTGAAGCTTTCTTT
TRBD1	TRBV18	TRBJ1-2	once	CASSPSGDRDYGYTF	TGTGCCAGCTCACCTTCCGGGGACAGAGATTATGGCTACACCTTC
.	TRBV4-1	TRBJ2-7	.	CASSQDGGSFSYEQYF	TGCGCCAGCAGCCAAGATGGTGGGAGCTTCTCCTACGAGCAGTACTTC
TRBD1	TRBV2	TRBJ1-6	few	CASTVGQGYNSPLHF	TGTGCCAGCACGGTAGGACAGGGCTATAATTCACCCCTCCACTTT
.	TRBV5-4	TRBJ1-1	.	CASSPEGSGNTEAFF	TGTGCCAGCAGTCCTGAGGGCTCTGGGAACACTGAAGCTTTCTTT
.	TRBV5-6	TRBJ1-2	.	CASSLRQGVYGYTF	TGTGCCAGCAGCTTGAGGCAGGGAGTCTATGGCTACACCTTC
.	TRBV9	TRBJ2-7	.	CASSPAGQVYEQYF	TGTGCCAGCAGCCCCGCGGGTCAGGTCTACGAGCAGTACTTC
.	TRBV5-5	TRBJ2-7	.	CASSLVARDYEQYF	TGTGCCAGCAGCTTGGTCGCCAGGGACTACGAGCAGTACTTC
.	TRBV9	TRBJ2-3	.	CASSVGVEGGRTDTQYF	TGTGCCAGCAGCGTAGGGGTAGAGGGGGGACGCACAGATACGCAGTATTTT
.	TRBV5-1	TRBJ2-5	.	CASSLGGNRVGQETQYF	TGCGCCAGCAGCTTGGGCGGAAACAGGGTAGGGCAAGAGACCCAGTACTTC
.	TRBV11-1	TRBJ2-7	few	CASSSTGNRYEQYF	TGTGCCAGCAGTAGTACAGGGAACCGCTACGAGCAGTACTTC
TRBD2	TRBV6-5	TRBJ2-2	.	CASSRGAGELFF	TGTGCCAGCAGTCGGGGGGCCGGGGAGCTGTTTTTT
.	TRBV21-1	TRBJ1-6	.	CASSIQRGLGNSPLHF	TGTGCCAGCAGCATCCAGAGGGGTTTGGGTAATTCACCCCTCCACTTT
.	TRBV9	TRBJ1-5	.	CASARLAESNQPQHF	TGTGCCAGCGCCCGGTTGGCAGAGAGCAATCAGCCCCAGCATTTT
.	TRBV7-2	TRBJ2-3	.	CASSLVGPGVGGTDTQYF	TGTGCCAGCAGCTTAGTAGGTCCCGGGGTTGGTGGCACAGATACGCAGTATTTT
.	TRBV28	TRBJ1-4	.	CASSGSGVGESRTTNEKLFF	TGTGCCAGCAGTGGGTCGGGGGTAGGTGAATCCAGAACCACTAATGAAAAACTGTTTTTT
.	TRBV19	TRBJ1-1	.	CASIALGTSRLNTEAFF	TGTGCCAGTATCGCTCTTGGGACCTCCCGACTGAACACTGAAGCTTTCTTT
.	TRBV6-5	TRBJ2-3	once	CASFRSSTDTQYF	TGTGCCAGCTTCAGGTCTAGCACAGATACGCAGTATTTT
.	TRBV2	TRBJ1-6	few	CASRGDGGDLHF	TGTGCCAGCAGGGGAGACGGGGGCGATCTCCACTTT
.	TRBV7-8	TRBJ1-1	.	CASSKPPKPEAFF	TGTGCCAGCAGCAAACCCCCTAAGCCTGAAGCTTTCTTT
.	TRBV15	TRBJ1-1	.	CATSRDLSANTEAFF	TGTGCCACCAGCAGAGACCTATCCGCGAACACTGAAGCTTTCTTT
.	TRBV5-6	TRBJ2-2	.	CASSLAGPGAGELFF	TGTGCCAGCAGCTTGGCGGGACCCGGGGCCGGGGAGCTGTTTTTT
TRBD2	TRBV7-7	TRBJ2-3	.	CASSLGTSGISTDTQYF	TGTGCCAGCAGCTTAGGGACTAGCGGGATTAGCACAGATACGCAGTATTTT
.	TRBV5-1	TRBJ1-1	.	CASSLEDGFTEAFF	TGCGCCAGCAGCTTGGAGGACGGCTTCACTGAAGCTTTCTTT
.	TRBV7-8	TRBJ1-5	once	CASRKGGYSNQPQHF	TGTGCCAGCAGGAAGGGGGGTTATAGCAATCAGCCCCAGCATTTT
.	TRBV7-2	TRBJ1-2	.	CASSLQARYGYTF	TGTGCCAGCAGCCTACAAGCTAGGTATGGCTACACCTTC
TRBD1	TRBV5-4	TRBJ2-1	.	CASSYRGSSYNEQFF	TGTGCCAGCAGCTACAGGGGCAGCTCCTACAATGAGCAGTTCTTC
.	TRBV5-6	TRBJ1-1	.	CASSLQGRTEAFF	TGTGCCAGCAGCTTACAGGGCCGGACTGAAGCTTTCTTT
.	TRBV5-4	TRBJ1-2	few	CASSLVGDIGYGYTF	TGTGCCAGCAGCTTGGTGGGGGACATTGGTTATGGCTACACCTTC
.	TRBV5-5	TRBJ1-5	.	CASSRDSNQPQHF	TGTGCCAGCAGCCGGGACAGCAATCAGCCCCAGCATTTT
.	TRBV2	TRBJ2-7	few	CASTVRGYEQYF	TGTGCCAGCACCGTGAGGGGGTACGAGCAGTACTTC
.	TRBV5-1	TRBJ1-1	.	CASSSGTDTEAFF	TGCGCCAGCAGCTCCGGGACCGACACTGAAGCTTTCTTT
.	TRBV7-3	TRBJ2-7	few	CASSLKRDGQQYF	TGTGCCAGCAGCTTAAAACGAGACGGACAGCAGTACTTC
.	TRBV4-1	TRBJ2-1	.	CASSQSGTTYNEQFF	TGCGCCAGCAGCCAATCCGGGACAACCTACAATGAGCAGTTCTTC
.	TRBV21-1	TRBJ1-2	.	CASSGGRGYGYTF	TGTGCCAGCAGCGGGGGGCGCGGCTATGGCTACACCTTC
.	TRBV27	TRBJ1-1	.	CASSQQAWGIEAFF	TGTGCCAGCAGTCAACAGGCCTGGGGGATCGAAGCTTTCTTT
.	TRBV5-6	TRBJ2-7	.	CASSYTGSYEQYF	TGTGCCAGCAGCTATACAGGGTCCTACGAGCAGTACTTC
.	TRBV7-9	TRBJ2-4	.	CASSLGGNIQYF	TGTGCCAGCAGCTTAGGAGGAAACATTCAGTACTTC
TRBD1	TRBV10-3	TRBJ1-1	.	CAISGAGGRTEAFF	TGTGCCATCAGTGGGGCAGGGGGCAGGACTGAAGCTTTCTTT
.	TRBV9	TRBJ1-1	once	CASSRGWGRGTEAFF	TGTGCCAGCAGCCGGGGTTGGGGGAGGGGCACTGAAGCTTTCTTT
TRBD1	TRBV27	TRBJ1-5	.	CASSSRTTGGGNQPQHF	TGTGCCAGCAGTTCGCGCACGACAGGGGGCGGAAATCAGCCCCAGCATTTT
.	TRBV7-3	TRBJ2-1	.	CASSLSASTYNEQFF	TGTGCCAGCAGCTTAAGCGCGAGTACCTACAATGAGCAGTTCTTC
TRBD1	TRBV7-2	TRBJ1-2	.	CASNPGQGGTSNYGYTF	TGTGCCAGCAACCCGGGACAGGGGGGAACTTCTAACTATGGCTACACCTTC
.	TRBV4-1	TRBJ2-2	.	CASSPDRLGELFF	TGCGCCAGCAGCCCAGACAGACTCGGGGAGCTGTTTTTT
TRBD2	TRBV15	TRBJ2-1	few	CATASLAGEVNEQFF	TGTGCCACCGCCTCACTAGCGGGGGAGGTCAATGAGCAGTTCTTC
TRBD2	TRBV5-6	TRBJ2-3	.	CASSQYPGLVMGTDTQYF	TGTGCCAGCAGCCAATACCCGGGACTAGTCATGGGCACAGATACGCAGTATTTT
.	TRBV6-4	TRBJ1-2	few	CASSDSNEIGVYGYTF	TGTGCCAGCAGTGACTCGAATGAGATCGGGGTCTATGGCTACACCTTC
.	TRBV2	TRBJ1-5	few	CASSTDPNQPQHF	TGTGCCAGCAGTACAGATCCCAATCAGCCCCAGCATTTT